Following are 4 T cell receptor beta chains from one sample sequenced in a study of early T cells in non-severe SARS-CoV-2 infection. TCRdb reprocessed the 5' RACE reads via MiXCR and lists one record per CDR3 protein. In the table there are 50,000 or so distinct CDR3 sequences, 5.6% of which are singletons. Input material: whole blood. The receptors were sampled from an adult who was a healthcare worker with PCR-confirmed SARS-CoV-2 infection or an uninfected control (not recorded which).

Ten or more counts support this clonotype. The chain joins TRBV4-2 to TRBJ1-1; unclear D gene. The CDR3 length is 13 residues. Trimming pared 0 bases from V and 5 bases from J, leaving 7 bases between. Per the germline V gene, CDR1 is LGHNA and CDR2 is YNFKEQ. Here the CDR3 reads CASSQERPTEAFF. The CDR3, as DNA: TGTGCCAGCAGCCAAGAGCGGCCGACTGAAGCTTTCTTT.

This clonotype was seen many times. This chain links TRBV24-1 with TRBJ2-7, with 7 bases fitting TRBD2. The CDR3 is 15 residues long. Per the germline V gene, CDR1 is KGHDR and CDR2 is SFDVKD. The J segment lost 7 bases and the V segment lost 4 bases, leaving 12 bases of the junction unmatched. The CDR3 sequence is CATSDPPPREGEQYF. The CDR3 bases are TGTGCCACCAGTGACCCGCCCCCCAGGGAGGGAGAGCAGTACTTC.

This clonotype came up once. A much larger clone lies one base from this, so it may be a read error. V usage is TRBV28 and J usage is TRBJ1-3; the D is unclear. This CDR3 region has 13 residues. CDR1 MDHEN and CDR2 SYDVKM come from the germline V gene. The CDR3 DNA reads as TGTGCCGGCAGAAGGCACTCTGGAAACACCATATATTTT. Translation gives CAGRRHSGNTIYF.

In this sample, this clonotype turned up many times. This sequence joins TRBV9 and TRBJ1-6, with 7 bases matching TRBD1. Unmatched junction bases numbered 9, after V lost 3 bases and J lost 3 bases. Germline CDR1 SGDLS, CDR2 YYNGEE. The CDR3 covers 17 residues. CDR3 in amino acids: CASSAAGGSYYNSPLHF. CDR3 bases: TGTGCCAGCAGCGCCGCAGGGGGGTCGTACTATAATTCACCCCTCCACTTT.